This TCR beta chain stems from a study of cytomegalovirus exposure and HLA in healthy donors. Study information: Across 350 to 400 genotyped donors, around 80% landed in the Caucasian-associated ancestry cluster.

The ends lost 5 bases at V and 4 bases at J; junction bases unmatched: 10. Germline-derived CDR1 and CDR2 are ENHRY and SYGVKD. This CDR3 spans 16 amino acids. General study findings and limits: Later on, a genetic analysis was performed. It linked a missense variant in DCLRE1C with V- and J-gene trimming of TCR beta.

With respect to this clone: What it binds is unknown.

Primers for the PCR totalled 60 Vbeta and 13 Jbeta. The protocol was immunoSEQ multiplex PCR, while the TCRdb copy is restricted to in-frame clones and leaves out a portion. The table includes more than 95,000 clones, about four fifths detected once. The material sequenced was PBMCs. The chain combines TRBV10-3 with TRBJ2-1, with 8 bases identical to TRBD1. The clonotype comes from a woman aged 65 to 85 in good health and CMV-seropositive. The CDR3 sequence is CAISKEGGTGYNEQFF. CDR3 in DNA: TGTGCCATCAGTAAAGAAGGAGGGACAGGATACAATGAGCAGTTCTTC.